A single sample is the source of the 27 T cell receptor beta chains below, sequenced in a study of T cell clonality in common variable immunodeficiency. General observations from the study: Fewer deletions and N-nucleotide insertions were reportedly seen in common variable immunodeficiency TCR beta sequences.

This table comes from immunoSEQ multiplex PCR, and its TCRdb copy is limited to in-frame clones, with some not included. The sample has roughly 14,000 clones, none seen only once; the top ten hold more than 7%. These TCRs are of unknown antigen specificity. The sequenced material came from peripheral blood mononuclear cells. The receptors were gathered from a human donor with common variable immunodeficiency.

Turning to this clone: Read data end 3 residues before the CDR3 end; the end is taken from the germline J gene. The chain employs TRBV18 and TRBJ2-1; 7 bases are a match to TRBD1. Per germline, CDR1 KGHSH and CDR2 LQKENI. V dropped 6 bases and J dropped 2; count of bases not matched to a gene: 7. The CDR3 contains 15 residues. The CDR3 is CASSPGTETYNEQFF. The part of the CDR3 DNA that was read is TGTGCCAGCTCCCCAGGGACAGAGACCTACAATGAG.

As concerns this clone: The missing CDR3 end, 3 residues past where the read stops, is filled in from the germline J gene. The chain links TRBV7-2 to TRBJ1-3, with D perhaps TRBD1 (5 bases). Trimming left V 4 bases short and J 0 bases short, with 10 bases between. The CDR3 covers 15 residues. Germline V CDR1 and CDR2: SGHTA, FQGNSA. The DNA read from the CDR3 is TGTGCCAGCAGCTCTCAGGGTACCTCTGGAAACACC. Its translation is CASSSQGTSGNT. The entire CDR3 reads CASSSQGTSGNTIYF. The variable domain in full, completed from reference TRBV7-2 and TRBJ1-3, reads GAGVSQSPSNKVTEKGKDVELRCDPISGHTALYWYRQSLGQGLEFLIYFQGNSAPDKSGLPSDRFSAERTGGSVSTLTIQRTQQEDSAVYLCASSSQGTSGNTIYFGEGSWLTVV.

This clone was seen only a few times. The read falls 3 residues short of the CDR3 end, and the missing part is taken from the germline J gene. The chain has TRBV5-6 and TRBJ2-5; D is possibly TRBD1 (6 bases). The CDR3 sequence is 15 residues long. The germline CDR1 and CDR2 sequences are SGHDT and YYEEEE. Trimming removed 2 bases from V and 2 bases from J, with 13 bases in between. The sequenced CDR3 bases are TGTGCCAGCAGCTTTAGGGGGTCAGGGCAAGAGACC. Its translation is CASSFRGSGQET. The full CDR3 is CASSFRGSGQETQYF.

CDR3 bases read: TGTGCCAGCAGCTTACAAGCGGGGGTCCAAGAGACC. Residues: CASSLQAGVQET. The entire CDR3 protein reads CASSLQAGVQETQYF. The rearrangement uses TRBV7-2 and TRBJ2-5, with 8 bases aligning to TRBD2. Sequencing ends 3 residues short of the CDR3 end; the germline J gene provides the rest. With 2 bases clipped from V and 1 base from J, the junction kept 3 bases outside the gene matches. Germline V gene lookup returns CDR1 SGHTA and CDR2 FQGNSA. This CDR3 spans 15 amino acids. The entire variable domain, with the rest obtained from reference TRBV7-2 and TRBJ2-5, is as follows: GAGVSQSPSNKVTEKGKDVELRCDPISGHTALYWYRQSLGQGLEFLIYFQGNSAPDKSGLPSDRFSAERTGGSVSTLTIQRTQQEDSAVYLCASSLQAGVQETQYFGPGTRLLVL.

This clone has just a few counts. Sequencing ends 3 residues short of the CDR3 end; the germline J gene provides the rest. The V and J genes are TRBV18 and TRBJ1-5; D is perhaps TRBD1 (6 bases). This CDR3 is built from 15 residues. Trimming shortened V by 3 bases and J by 4 bases, and 13 bases separated the two germline ends. Germline V gene data show CDR1 as KGHSH and CDR2 as LQKENI. The sequenced part of the CDR3 DNA is TGTGCCAGCTCACCCACACAGGGACCTAATCAGCCC. It specifies CASSPTQGPNQP. In full, the CDR3 reads CASSPTQGPNQPQHF.

This clone turned up a few times. Coverage ceases 3 residues before the CDR3 finishes, and the germline J gene fills in the end. The genes are TRBV18 and TRBJ2-7; TRBD2 matches at 8 bases. V lost 3 bases to trimming and J lost 6 bases; unmatched junction nucleotides: 16. Germline V gene lookup returns CDR1 KGHSH and CDR2 LQKENI. CDR3 size: 17 residues. The CDR3 region is CASSPGFRVFRGGEQYF. The sequenced part of the CDR3 DNA is TGTGCCAGCTCACCGGGGTTCCGAGTTTTCCGGGGGGGCGAG.

This clone has a handful of counts. The read is 3 residues too short to cover the CDR3 end, so that end is filled in from the germline J gene. This chain uses TRBV20-1 with TRBJ1-1; D is ambiguous. This CDR3 has 14 residues. Germline V gene sequence: CDR1 DFQATT, CDR2 SNEGSKA (reference sequence). The ends were cut back, 5 bases at V and 5 bases at J, with 18 bases in the middle. CDR3 bases read: TGCAGTGCTGGTTTGGGTTCAGGAGGTACTGAA. Translating it yields CSAGLGSGGTE. The entire CDR3 is CSAGLGSGGTEAFF.

By its share, this clone is medium-sized (0.01 to 0.1%). The read terminates 3 residues ahead of where the CDR3 ends, so the germline J gene completes it. The gene calls are TRBV5-1 and TRBJ2-5; no clear D gene. Looked up from germline, CDR1 is SGHRS and CDR2 is YFSETQ. The CDR3 has 15 residues. V lost 0 bases and J lost 5, with 14 bases in between. CDR3: CASSLVIGLVETQYF. The sequenced CDR3 bases are TGCGCCAGCAGCTTGGTGATAGGGTTGGTGGAGACC.

Points on this clone: The read ends 3 residues shy of where the CDR3 ends; the end is completed using the germline J gene. The chain recombines TRBV7-2 with TRBJ2-1; D may be TRBD1 (5 bases). The CDR3 is 14 amino acids. The germline V and J ends were trimmed by 7 bases and 4 bases, with 14 bases remaining between them. Germline values: CDR1 SGHTA, CDR2 FQGNSA. Partial CDR3 DNA: TGTGCCAGCAAGGTACCAGGGTTATACAATGAG. It codes for CASKVPGLYNE. The whole CDR3 protein reads CASKVPGLYNEQFF.

In this sample, this clone turned up a few times. Read coverage stops 3 residues before the CDR3 terminus; the germline J gene supplies the remainder. The chain is built from TRBV18 and TRBJ1-1, with 10 bases that match TRBD1. The CDR3 runs 16 residues. The V gene's germline CDR1 is KGHSH and CDR2 LQKENI. Trimming took 0 bases from V and 4 from J; bases not matched to a gene: 5. CDR3 sequence reads: CASSPPRQGASTEAFF. CDR3 DNA, as far as it was read: TGTGCCAGCTCACCACCCCGACAGGGGGCGAGCACTGAA.

This clone has just a few counts. The CDR3 goes on 3 residues after the read ends, and that part is filled in from the germline J gene. The chain carries TRBV6-1 and TRBJ2-5, with TRBD2 matching 7 bases. Germline V gives CDR1 MNHNS, CDR2 SASEGT. With V trimmed by 2 bases and J by 1 base, 7 bases remained unmatched. The CDR3 is made up of 16 amino acids. The covered CDR3 bases are TGTGCCAGCAGTGAACCTTGGATAGCGGGCCAAGAGACC. This codes for CASSEPWIAGQET. The full-length CDR3 reads as CASSEPWIAGQETQYF.

Concerning this clone: The read halts 3 residues ahead of the CDR3 end, with the missing end drawn from the germline J gene. The chain employs TRBV19 and TRBJ2-5; 9 bases map to TRBD1. The CDR3 is made up of 16 amino acids. Germline-derived CDR1 and CDR2 are LNHDA and SQIVND (reference sequence). Unmatched junction bases numbered 12, after V lost 6 bases and J lost 4 bases. CDR3 protein: CASSRLGQGVIETQYF. CDR3 DNA, as far as it was read: TGTGCCAGTAGCCGACTGGGACAGGGAGTTATAGAGACC.

The CDR3 bases that were read are TGTGCCAGCTCACCCCTGGCAGGGTTTACTGGCTACAATGAG. Protein product: CASSPLAGFTGYNE. The CDR3, in full, reads CASSPLAGFTGYNEQFF. The chain links TRBV18 to TRBJ2-1, with TRBD1 as a possible D gene (5 bases). The read finishes 3 residues shy of the CDR3 end, and the germline J gene is used to complete it. The CDR3 runs 17 residues. The germline V gene encodes CDR1 KGHSH and CDR2 LQKENI. V was trimmed by 3 bases and J by 3 bases, leaving 18 bases between them.

This clone was detected only a few times. The read ends 3 residues shy of where the CDR3 ends; the end is completed using the germline J gene. The genes are TRBV19 and TRBJ1-3, with D tentatively TRBD1 (6 bases). The CDR3 covers 16 residues. Germline-derived CDR1 and CDR2 are LNHDA and SQIVND (reference sequence). V shed 7 bases and J shed 3 bases, with 19 bases lying between them. The sequenced part of the CDR3 DNA is TGTGCCAGTACCACAAGGGGGAGCGCTTTTGGAAACACC. Translated: CASTTRGSAFGNT. The CDR3, in full, reads CASTTRGSAFGNTIYF.

This clone was counted a few times. The sequenced fragment ends 3 residues before the CDR3 boundary, so the rest is inferred from the germline J gene. The chain couples TRBV7-2 to TRBJ1-6; D gene unclear. In germline, CDR1 is SGHTA, CDR2 FQGNSA. Trimming took 1 base from V and 9 from J, leaving 10 bases between them. CDR3 size: 14 residues. The chain's CDR3 is CASSLGSVSSPLHF. CDR3 DNA, as far as it was read: TGTGCCAGCAGCTTAGGGTCAGTGTCTTCACCC.

This clone turned up a few times. The read finishes 3 residues shy of the CDR3 end, and the germline J gene is used to complete it. V is TRBV19 and J is TRBJ1-2; D remains unclear. The CDR3 is 14 residues long. The germline gives CDR1 LNHDA, CDR2 SQIVND (reference sequence). V dropped 7 bases and J dropped 4 bases, with 16 bases sitting between them. The covered CDR3 bases are TGTGCCAGTACCAACCCGGGGATCTTCTATGGC. Protein sequence: CASTNPGIFYG. In full, the CDR3 reads CASTNPGIFYGYTF.

Note on this clone: The CDR3 is cut off 3 residues early in the read; its end comes from the germline J gene. The V call is TRBV5-1, the J call TRBJ2-5; 10 nucleotides agree with TRBD1. The CDR3 is made up of 14 amino acids. The J segment lost 6 bases and the V segment lost 7 bases, leaving 9 bases of the junction unmatched. Germline assignment: CDR1 SGHRS and CDR2 YFSETQ. The CDR3 here is CASGSTGGAKTQYF. Partial CDR3 DNA: TGCGCCAGCGGATCGACAGGGGGCGCAAAGACC.

About this clone: The CDR3 extends 3 residues past the end of the read, so its final part is completed from the germline J gene. This chain joins TRBV23-1 and TRBJ2-5; maybe TRBD1 (5 bases). TRBV23-1 is an ORF; its function is uncertain. This CDR3 has 13 residues. V was cut by 4 bases and J by 1 base, with 7 bases left in between. CDR3 protein: CASSLDSQETQYF. CDR3 DNA, as far as it was read: TGCGCCAGCAGTCTTGACAGCCAAGAGACC.

As concerns this clone: The read finishes 3 residues shy of the CDR3 end, and the germline J gene is used to complete it. The V call is TRBV6-2 or TRBV6-3, the J call TRBJ2-3, with TRBD2 as a possible D gene (6 bases). The length of the CDR3 is 15 residues. From germline, CDR1 is MNHEY and CDR2 SVGEGT. Trimming removed 2 bases from V and 1 base from J, with 10 bases in between. The CDR3 loop reads CASSYPGTRTDTQYF. The covered CDR3 bases are TGTGCCAGCAGTTACCCCGGGACTCGCACAGATACG.

At least ten counts were recorded for this clone. The CDR3 extends 3 residues past the end of the read, so its final part is completed from the germline J gene. V gene TRBV2 combines with J gene TRBJ2-7, with D possibly matching TRBD1 (5 bases). CDR3 length: 14 residues. CDR1 is SNHLY, CDR2 FYNNEI, per germline. The V gene lost 4 bases and the J gene lost 2 bases, with 12 bases spanning the gap. CDR3 sequence reads: CASSAGSRAYEQYF. CDR3 DNA, as far as it was read: TGTGCCAGCAGTGCCGGGTCCAGGGCCTACGAG.

A word on this clone: The read is 3 residues too short to cover the CDR3 end, so that end is filled in from the germline J gene. The chain employs TRBV7-8 and TRBJ2-5; 7 bases are a match to TRBD1. V shed 3 bases and J 1 base; nucleotides not matched to a gene: 5. The CDR3 sequence is 15 residues long. Germline loops: CDR1 SGHVS, CDR2 FQNEAQ. The sequenced CDR3 bases are TGTGCCAGCAGCTTCGATGCAGGGGGCCAAGAGACC. It codes for CASSFDAGGQET. The complete CDR3 sequence is CASSFDAGGQETQYF.

By share, this clone ranks as medium-sized. The sequence runs out 3 residues before the end of the CDR3; the remainder is reconstructed from the germline J gene. The chain couples TRBV12-3 or TRBV12-4 to TRBJ2-1; 10 positions agree with TRBD2. The CDR3 extends over 17 amino acids. J lost 4 bases, V lost 3 bases, and 9 bases had no gene match. CDR3 sequence: CASSFELSGGAYNEQFF. CDR3 bases read: TGTGCCAGCAGTTTCGAACTGAGCGGGGGGGCTTACAATGAG.

Concerning this clone itself: The DNA ends 3 residues before the CDR3 does, and the rest of the CDR3 is filled in from the germline J gene. This rearrangement joins TRBV19 to TRBJ1-2; D remains ambiguous. The CDR3 has 12 residues. CDR1 and CDR2 from the germline V gene are LNHDA and SQIVND (reference sequence). Trimming cost V 2 bases and J 6 bases, with 7 bases left between them. The CDR3 sequence is CASSISGDGYTF. Partial CDR3 DNA: TGTGCCAGTAGTATATCCGGGGATGGC.

Worth noting for this clone: The read ends 3 residues early relative to the CDR3; the germline J gene fills the gap. The chain links TRBV20-1 to TRBJ1-5; 10 nucleotides match TRBD1. There are 14 residues in the CDR3. Germline assignment: CDR1 DFQATT and CDR2 SNEGSKA (reference sequence). Losses at the gene ends were 6 bases for V and 2 bases for J; bases not matched to a gene: 4. CDR3 DNA (partial): TGCAGTGCGGACGACAGGGGGCGCAATCAGCCC. The encoded protein is CSADDRGRNQP. The full CDR3 protein reads CSADDRGRNQPQHF.

The CDR3 sequence is CAWSAGVYEQYF. The DNA read from the CDR3 is TGTGCCTGGAGTGCGGGGGTCTACGAG. The genes are TRBV30 and TRBJ2-7; TRBD2 might be the D (6 bases). The CDR3 goes on 3 residues after the read ends, and that part is filled in from the germline J gene. The CDR3 has 12 amino acids. The germline V gene encodes CDR1 GTSNPN and CDR2 SVGIG (reference sequence). V lost 1 base and J 3 bases, leaving 7 bases between the germline ends.

This clone was seen a handful of times. The read ends 3 residues before the CDR3 terminus; that terminus is restored from the germline J gene. The chain uses TRBV29-1 and TRBJ2-1; a weak D match, TRBD1 (5 bases). Germline values: CDR1 SQVTM, CDR2 ANQGSEA. Deletions cut 4 bases from V and 7 bases from J, with 14 bases between. The CDR3 runs 13 residues. The CDR3: CSVGLRGPNEQFF. The CDR3 DNA, read in part, is TGCAGCGTTGGTTTAAGGGGCCCTAATGAG.

With respect to this clone: The read ends 3 residues shy of where the CDR3 ends; the end is completed using the germline J gene. The chain employs TRBV18 and TRBJ2-5; the match to TRBD2 covers 11 bases. Per germline, CDR1 KGHSH and CDR2 LQKENI. The V segment lost 3 bases and the J segment 2 bases; nucleotides outside the gene matches: 5. The length of the CDR3 is 16 residues. This CDR3 reads CASSPRTSGGQETQYF. The part of the CDR3 DNA that was read is TGTGCCAGCTCACCCCGCACTAGCGGGGGACAAGAGACC. Drawing the rest from reference TRBV18 and TRBJ2-5, the complete variable domain is NAGVMQNPRHLVRRRGQEARLRCSPMKGHSHVYWYRQLPEEGLKFMVYLQKENIIDESGMPKERFSAEFPKEGPSILRIQQVVRGDSAAYFCASSPRTSGGQETQYFGPGTRLLVL.